Listed below are T cell receptor beta chains from one sample, sequenced in a study of blood T cell repertoires in COVID-19. Assay: immunoSEQ multiplex PCR; the TCRdb copy retains only in-frame clones and omits some. The sample lists about 73,000 clones; 75% to 80% were seen once. The sample taken for sequencing was peripheral blood. These receptors were taken from a man between 70 and 80 years old with COVID-19, enrolled during active disease. Each CDR3 is given with its conserved first and last residue. D genes are given only for firm matches. Only part of the rows carry a size: once, few, many, or a class if the clone is expanded.

D: -; length: 13; J: TRBJ2-1; size: -; V: TRBV7-2; CDR3: CASSPLAGNEQFF; DNA: TGTGCCAGCAGCCCCCTGGCAGGTAATGAGCAGTTCTTC
D: -; length: 13; J: TRBJ1-2; size: -; V: TRBV29-1; CDR3: CSVDLQVGYGYTF; DNA: TGCAGCGTTGACTTGCAGGTTGGCTATGGCTACACCTTC
D: TRBD1; length: 16; J: TRBJ2-2; size: few; V: TRBV27; CDR3: CASSLSRTGGYGELFF; DNA: TGTGCCAGCAGTCTCTCCCGGACAGGGGGCTACGGGGAGCTGTTTTTT
D: -; length: 16; J: TRBJ2-2; size: -; V: TRBV5-1; CDR3: CASSPGHIANTGELFF; DNA: TGCGCCAGCAGCCCCGGACACATCGCGAACACCGGGGAGCTGTTTTTT
D: -; length: 16; J: TRBJ1-5; size: -; V: TRBV19; CDR3: CASTPLPPRTFQPQHF; DNA: TGTGCCAGTACCCCCCTCCCCCCCAGAACATTTCAGCCCCAGCATTTT
D: -; length: 13; J: TRBJ1-5; size: -; V: TRBV6-5; CDR3: CASTGYSNQPQHF; DNA: TGTGCCAGCACAGGGTATAGCAATCAGCCCCAGCATTTT
D: TRBD2; length: 19; J: TRBJ2-1; size: -; V: TRBV6-2/TRBV6-3; CDR3: CASSYSISPGRVAYNEQFF; DNA: TGTGCCAGCAGTTACTCGATCTCTCCCGGGAGGGTAGCCTACAATGAGCAGTTCTTC
D: -; length: 14; J: TRBJ1-2; size: -; V: TRBV30; CDR3: CAWSRALTTGGYTF; DNA: TGTGCCTGGAGTCGGGCTCTTACCACGGGGGGCTACACCTTC
D: -; length: 13; J: TRBJ1-1; size: -; V: TRBV12-3/TRBV12-4; CDR3: CASSLWGDTEAFF; DNA: TGTGCCAGCAGTTTGTGGGGGGACACTGAAGCTTTCTTT
D: -; length: 14; J: TRBJ2-7; size: few; V: TRBV18; CDR3: CASAPAPLRDEQYF; DNA: TGTGCCAGCGCCCCGGCTCCTCTCCGGGACGAGCAGTACTTC
D: -; length: 14; J: TRBJ2-1; size: -; V: TRBV7-3; CDR3: CASSPGDSYNEQFF; DNA: TGTGCCAGCAGCCCGGGGGACTCTTACAATGAGCAGTTCTTC
D: TRBD1; length: 16; J: TRBJ1-3; size: -; V: TRBV6-5; CDR3: CASSYQTGGSGNTIYF; DNA: TGTGCCAGCAGTTACCAGACAGGGGGCTCTGGAAACACCATATATTTT
D: -; length: 11; J: TRBJ1-1; size: -; V: TRBV28; CDR3: CASSPQGRAFF; DNA: TGTGCCAGCAGCCCACAGGGCAGAGCTTTCTTT
D: -; length: 17; J: TRBJ1-5; size: -; V: TRBV2; CDR3: CASSERDTMRSNQPQHF; DNA: TGTGCCAGCAGTGAAAGGGACACAATGAGGAGCAATCAGCCCCAGCATTTT
D: -; length: 16; J: TRBJ1-2; size: -; V: TRBV19; CDR3: CASICGGPIANYGYTF; DNA: TGTGCCAGTATATGCGGGGGACCGATAGCTAACTATGGCTACACCTTC
D: -; length: 13; J: TRBJ2-2; size: -; V: TRBV12-3/TRBV12-4; CDR3: CAGRTANTGELFF; DNA: TGTGCCGGACGGACAGCGAACACCGGGGAGCTGTTTTTT
D: TRBD1; length: 18; J: TRBJ1-5; size: -; V: TRBV29-1; CDR3: CSVLIPGQGEYSNQPQHF; DNA: TGCAGCGTTCTTATTCCCGGACAGGGAGAATATAGCAATCAGCCCCAGCATTTT
D: TRBD1; length: 15; J: TRBJ1-2; size: -; V: TRBV15; CDR3: CATAGTVTANYGYTF; DNA: TGTGCCACCGCCGGGACAGTAACAGCTAACTATGGCTACACCTTC
D: -; length: 13; J: TRBJ2-2; size: -; V: TRBV5-4; CDR3: CASSRDSGGELFF; DNA: TGTGCCAGCAGCCGGGACTCTGGGGGGGAGCTGTTTTTT
D: TRBD1; length: 13; J: TRBJ1-2; size: -; V: TRBV27; CDR3: CASSLSGQGRYTF; DNA: TGTGCCAGCAGTTTATCGGGACAGGGGCGCTACACCTTC
D: -; length: 16; J: TRBJ2-7; size: -; V: TRBV4-2; CDR3: CASSQDWSRAPYEQYF; DNA: TGTGCCAGCAGCCAAGATTGGTCCAGGGCCCCCTACGAGCAGTACTTC
D: TRBD1; length: 14; J: TRBJ2-7; size: -; V: TRBV9; CDR3: CASSPGQGGDEQYF; DNA: TGTGCCAGCAGCCCTGGACAGGGGGGGGACGAGCAGTACTTC
D: -; length: 17; J: TRBJ1-2; size: few; V: TRBV5-8; CDR3: CASSLSTGQTLNYGYTF; DNA: TGTGCCAGCAGCTTGTCGACAGGCCAAACCCTTAACTATGGCTACACCTTC
D: -; length: 18; J: TRBJ2-2; size: -; V: TRBV7-2; CDR3: CASSYPRAGSLRTGELFF; DNA: TGTGCCAGCAGCTACCCCCGGGCAGGGTCGTTGAGAACCGGGGAGCTGTTTTTT
D: -; length: 12; J: TRBJ2-3; size: -; V: TRBV28; CDR3: CASSLSGNTQYF; DNA: TGTGCCAGCAGTTTAAGCGGAAACACGCAGTATTTT
D: -; length: 14; J: TRBJ2-7; size: few; V: TRBV6-2/TRBV6-3; CDR3: CASSYRPSSYEQYF; DNA: TGTGCCAGCAGTTACCGACCTAGCTCCTACGAGCAGTACTTC
D: TRBD1; length: 18; J: TRBJ1-1; size: few; V: TRBV19; CDR3: CASSLSSGTGDMNTEAFF; DNA: TGTGCCAGTAGTCTCAGCAGCGGGACAGGGGACATGAACACTGAAGCTTTCTTT
D: -; length: 15; J: TRBJ1-2; size: few; V: TRBV5-1; CDR3: CASSLASEANYGYTF; DNA: TGCGCCAGCAGCTTGGCAAGCGAAGCTAACTATGGCTACACCTTC
D: -; length: 15; J: TRBJ1-2; size: once; V: TRBV9; CDR3: CASSVAPGVGYGYTF; DNA: TGTGCCAGCAGCGTAGCCCCAGGGGTAGGGTATGGCTACACCTTC
D: -; length: 15; J: TRBJ2-7; size: -; V: TRBV4-1; CDR3: CASSPGGTVLYEQYF; DNA: TGCGCCAGCAGCCCAGGGGGGACAGTCCTCTACGAGCAGTACTTC
D: TRBD2; length: 16; J: TRBJ2-3; size: -; V: TRBV5-1; CDR3: CASSTGGGRMGDTQYF; DNA: TGCGCCAGCAGCACTGGCGGGGGGCGCATGGGTGATACGCAGTATTTT
D: -; length: 14; J: TRBJ1-2; size: -; V: TRBV2; CDR3: CASSGLAANYGYTF; DNA: TGTGCCAGCAGCGGGTTGGCAGCTAACTATGGCTACACCTTC
D: TRBD1; length: 14; J: TRBJ1-3; size: -; V: TRBV5-6; CDR3: CASSLGGAGNTIYF; DNA: TGTGCCAGCAGCTTAGGGGGCGCTGGAAACACCATATATTTT
D: TRBD1; length: 14; J: TRBJ1-2; size: -; V: TRBV6-5; CDR3: CASSPGTGNYGYTF; DNA: TGTGCCAGCAGCCCCGGGACAGGGAACTATGGCTACACCTTC
D: -; length: 18; J: TRBJ1-2; size: few; V: TRBV4-2; CDR3: CASSQGSTGAANPYGYTF; DNA: TGTGCCAGCAGCCAAGGGTCAACAGGCGCCGCTAACCCCTATGGCTACACCTTC
D: -; length: 14; J: TRBJ2-1; size: -; V: TRBV7-3; CDR3: CASSPGQPPNEQFF; DNA: TGTGCCAGCAGCCCTGGACAGCCTCCCAATGAGCAGTTCTTC
D: -; length: 14; J: TRBJ1-4; size: -; V: TRBV28; CDR3: CASRQGSTNEKLFF; DNA: TGTGCCAGCAGACAGGGTTCAACTAATGAAAAACTGTTTTTT